This is a list of T cell receptor beta chains from one sample in a study of cytomegalovirus exposure and HLA in healthy donors. Generated by immunoSEQ multiplex PCR, the TCRdb table keeps only in-frame clones and is missing some. The sample consists of 200,000 to 250,000 clones, 81% of them appearing once. The sequenced material came from PBMCs. The receptors here all came from a woman aged 55 to 70 in good health and CMV-seropositive. Each CDR3 is given with its conserved first and last residue. A D gene is named only where the DNA matches it firmly. Clone size appears in some rows only: once, few, many, or a class for an expanded clone.

j_call d_call clone_size v_call cdr3_nt cdr3_aa
TRBJ1-4 NA NA TRBV14 TGTGCCAGCAGCCGCGTCAGGGAGGTTAATGAAAAACTGTTTTTT CASSRVREVNEKLFF
TRBJ1-2 TRBD1 NA TRBV10-2 TGCGCCAGCGCGACAGGGACCTTCAGTATTCGGGGCTACACCTTC CASATGTFSIRGYTF
TRBJ2-3 TRBD2 NA TRBV9 TGTGCCAGCAGAAGCGGGGGGGGGCTAGTCGGAGATACGCAGTATTTT CASRSGGGLVGDTQYF
TRBJ2-3 NA NA TRBV27 TGTGCCAGCAGTTTGTATCCCTTCGGAGGGGGCCGAGATACGCAGTATTTT CASSLYPFGGGRDTQYF
TRBJ2-7 TRBD2 NA TRBV7-9 TGTGCCAGCAGCCTAGCGGGCGGACTGGCGGGAGCTAACGAGCAGTACTTC CASSLAGGLAGANEQYF
TRBJ2-3 NA NA TRBV19 TGTGCCAGTAGTACTAAAGCGGGCCGCACAGATACGCAGTATTTT CASSTKAGRTDTQYF
TRBJ1-1 NA once TRBV6-5 TGTGCCAGCAGTACCAGGGAGGACACTGAAGCTTTCTTT CASSTREDTEAFF
TRBJ1-2 TRBD1 NA TRBV6-5 TGTGCCAGCAGTCAAAACGGACAGGGCCACTATGGCTACACCTTC CASSQNGQGHYGYTF
TRBJ2-1 TRBD2 NA TRBV28 TGTGCCAGCAGTCTATCCGGGACTAGCGGCAATGAGCAGTTCTTC CASSLSGTSGNEQFF
TRBJ1-2 NA NA TRBV7-9 TGTGCCAGCAGCTCCCGGACAGACTATGGCTACACCTTC CASSSRTDYGYTF
TRBJ2-7 TRBD1 once TRBV11-2 TGTGCCAGCAGCGGAGACAGGGGTTCTGGCTACGAGCAGTACTTC CASSGDRGSGYEQYF
TRBJ2-5 NA NA TRBV19 TGTGCCAGTAATAGCCAAACGGGGACCCAGTACTTC CASNSQTGTQYF
TRBJ2-3 NA once TRBV4-1 TGCGCCAGCAGCCCAGGACTTTACACAGATACGCAGTATTTT CASSPGLYTDTQYF